This T cell receptor (beta chain) derives from a study of molecular identifiers for immune sequencing clone quantification. MiXCR was run by TCRdb on the PCR reads, yielding one entry per CDR3 protein. The sample shows fewer than 350,000 distinct CDR3 sequences, over 20% of them seen only once. In its sample, this clonotype was seen many times. There are 13 residues in the CDR3. With 3 bases removed from V and 2 bases from J, the gap between germline ends came to 8 bases. Germline CDR1 PRHDT, CDR2 FYEKMQ (reference sequence). This clonotype originated in a human donor in good health. Some libraries in this study had Jurkat cell RNA spiked in. Sequenced: naive CD8+ T cells from blood, with Jurkat cell RNA spiked in. The subset here: FACS-sorted CD8+CD4-CCR7+CD45RA+ naive T cells. The rearrangement links TRBV13 to TRBJ2-7, with TRBD1 as a possible D gene (6 bases). The CDR3 DNA sequence: TGTGCCAGCAGCTTTTACAGGGCCTACGAGCAGTACTTC. The encoded protein is CASSFYRAYEQYF.